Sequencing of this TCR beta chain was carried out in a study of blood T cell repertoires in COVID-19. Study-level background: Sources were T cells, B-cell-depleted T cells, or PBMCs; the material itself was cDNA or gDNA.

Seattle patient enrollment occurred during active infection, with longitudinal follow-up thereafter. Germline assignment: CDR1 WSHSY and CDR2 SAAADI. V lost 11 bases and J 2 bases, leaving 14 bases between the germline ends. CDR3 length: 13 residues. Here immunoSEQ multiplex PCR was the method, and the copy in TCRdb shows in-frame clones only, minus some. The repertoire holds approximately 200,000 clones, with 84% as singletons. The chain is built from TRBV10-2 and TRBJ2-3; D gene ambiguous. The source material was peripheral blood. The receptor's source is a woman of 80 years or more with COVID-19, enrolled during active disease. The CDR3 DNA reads TGCGCCTCCTCGAGTCTAGTCACAGATACGCAGTATTTT. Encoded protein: CASSSLVTDTQYF.